This is a list of T cell receptor beta chains from one sample in a study of blood T cells in healthy people across ages. TCRdb analysed the 5' RACE reads with MiXCR anew, one entry per CDR3 protein. The table includes under 850,000 distinct CDR3 sequences, about 37% detected once. Sequenced: blood. These receptor sequences come from a man between 18 and 35 years old in good health. Each CDR3 is given with its conserved first and last residue. Each record gives: CDR3 DNA, CDR3 protein, clone size, V gene, D gene, J gene. A D gene is named only where the DNA matches it firmly. Clone size appears in some rows only: once, few, many, or a class for an expanded clone.

TGTGCCAGCAGTTACTCTAGCGGGGGCTGGTACGAGCAGTACTTC	CASSYSSGGWYEQYF	NA	TRBV6-5	TRBD2	TRBJ2-7
TGCGCCAGCAGCGTGGCCGTGGGGCAGCCCCAGCATTTT	CASSVAVGQPQHF	NA	TRBV5-1	NA	TRBJ1-5
TGTGCCAGCAGTTACTCGCTCGGACAGAATAACTATGGCTACACCTTC	CASSYSLGQNNYGYTF	few	TRBV6-5	NA	TRBJ1-2
TGTGCCAGCAGTTACGGGGACGGTGTGGGCGCTGAAGCTTTCTTT	CASSYGDGVGAEAFF	NA	TRBV6-6	NA	TRBJ1-1
TGTGCGACGGGGCAGCCCCAGCATTTT	CATGQPQHF	NA	TRBV27	NA	TRBJ1-5
TGTGCCAGCAGCTTGTGGGGACTTAATGAAAAACTGTTTTTT	CASSLWGLNEKLFF	few	TRBV7-6	NA	TRBJ1-4
TGCAGTGCTCAGGATCAGGGACCGAACAACTATGGCTACACCTTC	CSAQDQGPNNYGYTF	few	TRBV20-1	NA	TRBJ1-2
TGCAGTGCGAAACCGGGCCGTACCTGGGATACGCAGTATTTT	CSAKPGRTWDTQYF	many	TRBV20-1	NA	TRBJ2-3
TGTGCCAGCAGCCAAGATGAGTCTGCCGGGGAGCTGTTTTTT	CASSQDESAGELFF	few	TRBV4-2	NA	TRBJ2-2
TGTGCCAGCAGCGATGAACGGACAGATGGTACTGAAGCTTTCTTT	CASSDERTDGTEAFF	few	TRBV7-9	NA	TRBJ1-1
TGCGCCAGCAGCCAAGTTTCGGGGGGAAGGTATTCACCCCTCCACTTT	CASSQVSGGRYSPLHF	few	TRBV4-1	NA	TRBJ1-6
TGTGCCATCAGTGTTAGGGGTGAGGGGACTGAAGCTTTCTTT	CAISVRGEGTEAFF	few	TRBV10-3	NA	TRBJ1-1
TGCAGTGCTAACCGGGACGTGGAGTATGGCTACACCTTC	CSANRDVEYGYTF	few	TRBV20-1	NA	TRBJ1-2
TGTGCCAGCAGCCGTTCGGGGGGCTATGGCTACACCTTC	CASSRSGGYGYTF	few	TRBV7-9	NA	TRBJ1-2
TGCAGCGTTGTATTAAGCCAGACCCAGTACTTC	CSVVLSQTQYF	few	TRBV29-1	NA	TRBJ2-5
TGTGCCAGCAGTTACGGGAGGGGGGGGGATAATGAGCAGTTCTTC	CASSYGRGGDNEQFF	few	TRBV6-6	NA	TRBJ2-1
TGTGCCAGCTCACCACTTTACAGAACTGGGAACACTGAAGCTTTCTTT	CASSPLYRTGNTEAFF	NA	TRBV18	NA	TRBJ1-1